This T cell receptor (beta chain) was obtained from a study of blood T cells in healthy people across ages. CDR3 length equals 14 residues. Germline CDR1 LGHNT, CDR2 FRNRAP. V lost 6 bases, J lost 3 bases, and 12 bases lay in between. Study findings and constraints: Older age coincided with a roughly linear decline in TCR beta diversity per million T cells. It was found that TCR beta diversity correlated strongly with the percentage of naive T cells.

Isolating PBMCs gave at least 7 million of these cells per sample. In its sample, this clonotype was seen many times. Antigen: not known. A second PCR of roughly 6 to 12 cycles used a sample-barcoded 5' primer and a J-beta primer mix. MiXCR, applied by TCRdb to the 5' RACE reads, yields one record per CDR3 protein. Altogether about 1.7 million distinct CDR3 sequences are present, approximately 30% being singletons, with the ten largest covering about 8%. Sequenced sample: blood. The TCR comes from a woman in her thirties in good health. This chain links TRBV12-5 with TRBJ2-1; possible D gene TRBD1, 6 bases. The CDR3 DNA reads as TGTGCTAGTGGCTCCCAGGACAGCTACAATGAGCAGTTCTTC. Protein sequence: CASGSQDSYNEQFF.